This paragraph covers one TCR beta chain sequence. Its matching antigen is unknown. The sample is drawn from a study of OX40 agonist ivuxolimab in advanced cancers. The germline V and J ends were trimmed by 0 bases and 2 bases, with 5 bases remaining between them. This CDR3 is built from 13 residues. The V gene's germline CDR1 is MNHEY and CDR2 SVGAGI. Study findings and constraints: Certain nonresponders additionally had low normalized T-cell clonal expansion. The study found that CD8+ T cells averaged more expanded clones than CD4+. Partial responders treated at 0.1-3.0 mg/kg exhibited clonal expansion among the lowest measured. At 0.1 to 3.0 mg/kg and by week 6, CD4+ and CD8+ T cells in the blood had expanded clonally.

The data were produced by immunoSEQ multiplex PCR, yet TCRdb's version contains in-frame clones alone and is incomplete. The profile shows some 39,000 clones, roughly 88% of them singletons. The chain couples TRBV6-5 to TRBJ2-7, with D unresolved. This receptor was obtained from an adult with an advanced solid tumor such as melanoma, head and neck, liver or kidney cancer. This specimen consisted of CD4+ or CD8+ T cells sorted from blood, obtained in a trial of the OX40 agonist ivuxolimab. For the CDR3, the DNA is TGTGCCAGCAGTTACTCGATGGCCTACGAGCAGTACTTC. Translated, it gives CASSYSMAYEQYF.